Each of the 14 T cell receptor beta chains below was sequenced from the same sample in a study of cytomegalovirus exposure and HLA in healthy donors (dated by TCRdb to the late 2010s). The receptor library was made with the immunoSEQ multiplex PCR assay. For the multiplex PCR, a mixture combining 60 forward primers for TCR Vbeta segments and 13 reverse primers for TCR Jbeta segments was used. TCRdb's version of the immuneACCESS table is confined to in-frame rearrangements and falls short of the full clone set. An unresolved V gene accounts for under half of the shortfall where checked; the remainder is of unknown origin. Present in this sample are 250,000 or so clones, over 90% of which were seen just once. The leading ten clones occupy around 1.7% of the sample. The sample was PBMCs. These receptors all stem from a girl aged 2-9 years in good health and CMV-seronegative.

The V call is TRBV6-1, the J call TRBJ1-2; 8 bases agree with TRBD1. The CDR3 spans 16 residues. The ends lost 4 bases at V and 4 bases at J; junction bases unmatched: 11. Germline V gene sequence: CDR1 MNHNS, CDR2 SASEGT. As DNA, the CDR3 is TGTGCCAGCAGTGCGGGGGACAGGCGATATACCTATGGCTACACCTTC. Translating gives CASSAGDRRYTYGYTF.

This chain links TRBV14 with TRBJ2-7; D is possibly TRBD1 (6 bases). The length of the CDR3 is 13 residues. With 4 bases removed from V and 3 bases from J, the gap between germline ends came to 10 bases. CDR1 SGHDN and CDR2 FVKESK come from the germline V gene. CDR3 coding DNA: TGTGCCAGCAGCCTCCGAGGGGGCTACGAGCAGTACTTC. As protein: CASSLRGGYEQYF.

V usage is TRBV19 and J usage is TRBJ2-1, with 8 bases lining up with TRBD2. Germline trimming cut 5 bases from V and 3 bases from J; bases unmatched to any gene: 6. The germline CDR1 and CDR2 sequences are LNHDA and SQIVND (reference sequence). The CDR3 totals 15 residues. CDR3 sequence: CASSPVAGYYNEQFF. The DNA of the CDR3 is TGTGCCAGTAGTCCCGTAGCGGGGTACTACAATGAGCAGTTCTTC.

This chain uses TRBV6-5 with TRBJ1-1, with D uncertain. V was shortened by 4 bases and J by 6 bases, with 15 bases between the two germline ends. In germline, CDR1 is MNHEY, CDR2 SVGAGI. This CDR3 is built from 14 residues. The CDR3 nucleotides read TGTGCCAGCAGTTCAGGACGGGATCTTTCTGAAGCTTTCTTT. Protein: CASSSGRDLSEAFF.

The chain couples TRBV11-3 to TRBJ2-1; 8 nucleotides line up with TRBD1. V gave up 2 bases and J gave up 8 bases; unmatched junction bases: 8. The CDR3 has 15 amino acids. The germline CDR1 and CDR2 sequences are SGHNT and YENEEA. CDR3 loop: CASSLMAGGMDEQFF. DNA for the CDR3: TGTGCCAGCAGCTTAATGGCAGGGGGCATGGATGAGCAGTTCTTC.

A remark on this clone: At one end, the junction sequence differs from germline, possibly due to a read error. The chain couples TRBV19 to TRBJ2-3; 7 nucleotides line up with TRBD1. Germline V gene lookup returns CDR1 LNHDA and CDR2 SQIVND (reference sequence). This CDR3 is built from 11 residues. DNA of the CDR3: TGTGCCAGTAGAATAGGGGGCTTGCAGTATTTT. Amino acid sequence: CASRIGGLQYF.

CDR3 sequence reads: CASSEYEGGSYNEQFF. The CDR3 DNA follows: TGTGCCAGCAGTGAATATGAGGGAGGCTCCTACAATGAGCAGTTCTTC. The rearrangement links TRBV6-1 to TRBJ2-1, with TRBD2 as a possible D gene (6 bases). Between the trimmed V and J ends, which lost 2 bases and 0 bases, there was a span of 11 bases. This CDR3 region has 16 residues. Germline-derived CDR1 and CDR2 are MNHNS and SASEGT.

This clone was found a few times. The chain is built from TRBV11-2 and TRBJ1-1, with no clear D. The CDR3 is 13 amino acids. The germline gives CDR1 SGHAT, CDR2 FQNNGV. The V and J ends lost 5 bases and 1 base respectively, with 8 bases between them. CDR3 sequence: CASSPGGNTEAFF. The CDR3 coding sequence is TGTGCCAGCAGCCCGGGAGGGAACACTGAAGCTTTCTTT.

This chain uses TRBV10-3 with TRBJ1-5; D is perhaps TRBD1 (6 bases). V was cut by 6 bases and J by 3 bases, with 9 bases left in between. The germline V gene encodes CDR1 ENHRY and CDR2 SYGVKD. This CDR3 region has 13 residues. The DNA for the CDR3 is TGTGCCATCAGGACAGGAAACAATCAGCCCCAGCATTTT. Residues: CAIRTGNNQPQHF.

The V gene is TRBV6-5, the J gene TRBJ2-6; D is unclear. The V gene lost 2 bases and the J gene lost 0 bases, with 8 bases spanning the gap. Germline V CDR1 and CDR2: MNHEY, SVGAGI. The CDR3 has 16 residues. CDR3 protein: CASSYEPSSGANVLTF. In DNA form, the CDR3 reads TGTGCCAGCAGTTACGAGCCGAGCTCTGGGGCCAACGTCCTGACTTTC.

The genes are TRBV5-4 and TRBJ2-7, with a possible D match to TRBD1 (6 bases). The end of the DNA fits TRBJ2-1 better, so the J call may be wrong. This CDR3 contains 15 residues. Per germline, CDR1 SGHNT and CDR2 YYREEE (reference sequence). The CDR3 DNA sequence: TGTGCCAGCACCCTCGCAGGGGCGTCCTACAATGAGCAGTTCTTC. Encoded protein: CASTLAGASYNEQFF.

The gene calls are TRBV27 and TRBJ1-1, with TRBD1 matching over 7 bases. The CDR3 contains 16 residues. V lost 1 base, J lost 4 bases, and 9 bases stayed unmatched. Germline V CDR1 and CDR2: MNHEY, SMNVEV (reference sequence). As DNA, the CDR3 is TGTGCCAGCAGTTTATTCCGACAGGGCGGGACCACTGAAGCTTTCTTT. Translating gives CASSLFRQGGTTEAFF.

DNA of the CDR3: TGTGCCAGCCACCGACAGGGGCCCTACGAGCAGTACTTC. It codes for CASHRQGPYEQYF. The rearrangement joins TRBV14 to TRBJ2-7, with TRBD1 identical over 8 bases. V was pared by 8 bases and J by 2 bases, with 5 bases of the junction left unmatched. There are 13 residues in the CDR3. Germline-derived CDR1 and CDR2 are SGHDN and FVKESK. The full variable domain, its missing parts supplied by reference TRBV14 and TRBJ2-7, is EAGVTQFPSHSVIEKGQTVTLRCDPISGHDNLYWYRRVMGKEIKFLLHFVKESKQDESGMPNNRFLAERTGGTYSTLKVQPAELEDSGVYFCASHRQGPYEQYFGPGTRLTVT.

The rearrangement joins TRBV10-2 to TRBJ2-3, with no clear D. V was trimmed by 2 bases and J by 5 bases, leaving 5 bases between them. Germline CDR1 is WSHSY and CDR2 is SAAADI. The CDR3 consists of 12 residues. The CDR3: CASSELRDTQYF. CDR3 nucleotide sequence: TGCGCCAGCAGTGAGCTCAGAGATACGCAGTATTTT.